These 2 T cell receptor beta chains share one sample of origin, sequenced in a study of blood T cell repertoires in COVID-19. Sequenced by immunoSEQ multiplex PCR; TCRdb stores in-frame clones only, minus some. This sample has 130,000 or so clones; about 89% occur once, and the top ten carry less than 20%. Material: peripheral blood. The receptors originated from a middle-aged man with active or convalescent COVID-19.

This clone was recorded a few times. The chain uses TRBV18 and TRBJ2-7; 8 bases match TRBD2. This CDR3 is 15 amino acids long. V shed 0 bases, J shed 5 bases, and the junction held 6 bases outside the gene matches. The germline CDR1 and CDR2 sequences are KGHSH and LQKENI. The CDR3, as DNA: TGTGCCAGCTCACCACCAGGACTAGCAGTCGACGAGCAGTACTTC. It translates to CASSPPGLAVDEQYF.

The chain joins TRBV5-4 to TRBJ2-7; 10 bases align to TRBD2. V lost 0 bases, J lost 0 bases, and 0 bases stayed unmatched. The CDR3 is made up of 15 amino acids. The germline V gene encodes CDR1 SGHNT and CDR2 YYREEE (reference sequence). The CDR3 DNA reads TGTGCCAGCAGCTTGGGGACTAGCGGCTCCTACGAGCAGTACTTC. It codes for CASSLGTSGSYEQYF.